The present T cell receptor (beta chain) was sequenced within a study of T cells in women clearing cervical HPV infection. Assay used: immunoSEQ multiplex PCR; TCRdb lists only in-frame clones, some missing. Listed are 25,000 to 35,000 clones; more than 4% falls within the top ten. V shed 5 bases, J shed 5 bases, and the junction held 2 bases outside the gene matches. Germline CDR1 is ENHRY and CDR2 is SYGVKD. CDR3 size: 12 residues. Worth noting for this clone: The CDR3 end is not reached by the read, which stops 3 residues before it; the germline J gene fills it in.

The source of this sequence is a woman aged 18-70 years with a cervical HPV16 infection that either progressed to CIN3+ or cleared (not recorded which). The sequenced sample consisted of blood buffy coat. The chain uses TRBV10-3 and TRBJ2-7, with 8 bases fitting TRBD2. The CDR3 is CAISRGGDEQYF. CDR3 DNA, as far as it was read: TGTGCCATCAGTCGGGGGGGAGACGAG.